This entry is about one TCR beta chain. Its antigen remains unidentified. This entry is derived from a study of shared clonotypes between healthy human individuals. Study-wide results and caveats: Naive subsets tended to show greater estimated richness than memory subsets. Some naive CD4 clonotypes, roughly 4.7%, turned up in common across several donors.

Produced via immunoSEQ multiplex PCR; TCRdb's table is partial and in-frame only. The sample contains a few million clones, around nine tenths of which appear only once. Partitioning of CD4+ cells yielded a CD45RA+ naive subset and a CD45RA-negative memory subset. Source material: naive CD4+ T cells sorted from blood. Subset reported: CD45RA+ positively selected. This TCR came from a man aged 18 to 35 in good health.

DNA for the CDR3: TGTGCCAGCAGTGAGCACAATAATTCACCCCTCCACTTT. Residues: CASSEHNNSPLHF. This chain uses TRBV6-4 with TRBJ1-6, with unresolved D. Deletions cut 3 bases from V and 5 bases from J, with 5 bases between. The CDR3 extends over 13 amino acids. CDR1 MRHNA and CDR2 SNTAGT come from the germline V gene.